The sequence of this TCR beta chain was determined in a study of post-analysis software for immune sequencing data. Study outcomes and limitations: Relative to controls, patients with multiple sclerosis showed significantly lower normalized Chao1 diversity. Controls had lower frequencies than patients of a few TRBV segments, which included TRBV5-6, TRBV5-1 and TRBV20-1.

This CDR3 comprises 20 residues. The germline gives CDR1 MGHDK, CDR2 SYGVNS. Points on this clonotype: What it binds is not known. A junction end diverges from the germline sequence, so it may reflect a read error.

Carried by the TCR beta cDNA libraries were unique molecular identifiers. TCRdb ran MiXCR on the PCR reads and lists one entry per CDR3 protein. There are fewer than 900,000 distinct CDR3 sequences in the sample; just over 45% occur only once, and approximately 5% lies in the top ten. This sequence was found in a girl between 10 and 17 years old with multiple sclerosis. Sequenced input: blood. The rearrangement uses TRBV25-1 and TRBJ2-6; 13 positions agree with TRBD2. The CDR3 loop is CASSDAGTSGMVSGANVRTF. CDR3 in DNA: TGTGCCAGCAGTGATGCCGGGACTAGCGGGATGGTATCTGGGGCCAACGTCCGGACTTTC. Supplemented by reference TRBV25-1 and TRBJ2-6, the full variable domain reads EADIYQTPRYLVIGTGKKITLECSQTMGHDKMYWYQQDPGMELHLIHYSYGVNSTEKGDLSSESTVSRIRTEHFPLTLESARPSHTSQYLCASSDAGTSGMVSGANVRTFGAGSRLTVL.